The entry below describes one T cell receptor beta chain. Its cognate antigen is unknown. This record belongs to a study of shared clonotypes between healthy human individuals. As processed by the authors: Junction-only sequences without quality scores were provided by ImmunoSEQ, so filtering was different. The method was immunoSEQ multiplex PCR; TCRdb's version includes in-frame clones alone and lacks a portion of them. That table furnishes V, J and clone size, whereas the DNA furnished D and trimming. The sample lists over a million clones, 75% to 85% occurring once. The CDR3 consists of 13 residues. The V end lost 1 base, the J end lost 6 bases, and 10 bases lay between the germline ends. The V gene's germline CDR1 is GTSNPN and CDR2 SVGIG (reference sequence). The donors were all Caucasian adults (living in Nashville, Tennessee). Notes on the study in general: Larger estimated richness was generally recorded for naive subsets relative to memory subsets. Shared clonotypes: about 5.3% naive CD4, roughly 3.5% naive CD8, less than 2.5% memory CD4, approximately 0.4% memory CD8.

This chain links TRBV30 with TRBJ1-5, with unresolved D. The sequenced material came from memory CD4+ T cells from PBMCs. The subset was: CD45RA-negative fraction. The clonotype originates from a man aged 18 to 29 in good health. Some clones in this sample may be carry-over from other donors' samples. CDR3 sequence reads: CAWSASGVQPQHF. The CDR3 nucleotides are TGTGCCTGGAGTGCCTCAGGAGTTCAGCCCCAGCATTTT.